The entry below describes one T cell receptor beta chain. The antigen is not known. Run at survey level, the immunoSEQ assay was version v3.0. Data came from immunoSEQ multiplex PCR; TCRdb stores just in-frame clones and leaves some out. The sample lists tens of thousands of clones; approximately 86% were seen once. The data originate from a study of long-term antiretroviral therapy in people with HIV. General study points: Dominant in the repertoire at all time points were clones expanded before ART. With ART, diversity went up but was still lower than in transplant donor controls.

With V trimmed by 3 bases and J by 6 bases, 9 bases remained unmatched. The germline gives CDR1 SGHNT, CDR2 YYREEE (reference sequence). The CDR3 covers 16 residues. This clonotype originated in a woman in her forties or fifties with HIV. Sequenced material: unsorted PBMCs, taken 0.1 years before starting antiretroviral therapy. The chain carries TRBV5-4 and TRBJ2-1; 10 nucleotides agree with TRBD2. In DNA form, the CDR3 reads TGTGCCAGCAGCTCTACTATGGTAGCGGGGGGCAATGAGCAGTTCTTC. It encodes CASSSTMVAGGNEQFF.